The 25 T cell receptor beta chains below come from one sample, sequenced in a study of metastatic and nonmetastatic thyroid tumors. All patients were treatment-naive before thyroid surgery. TCRdb used MiXCR to call clones anew from the PCR reads. Among around 15,000 clones listed, roughly 29% were seen once. Sequencing input: tumor tissue. These receptors all come from a male donor with papillary thyroid cancer or a benign thyroid nodule (not recorded which). Some clones in this sample may be carry-over from other donors' samples.

This clone was picked up a small number of times. A read error may account for a junction end that differs from germline. The chain links TRBV7-3 to TRBJ2-1; TRBD1 aligns across 7 bases. The CDR3 sequence is 15 residues long. Germline lookup yields CDR1 SGHTA and CDR2 FQGTGA. CDR3: CSSSLRQGNQNEQFF. The CDR3 coding sequence is TGTTCCAGCAGCTTAAGACAGGGAAACCAAAATGAGCAGTTCTTC.

Of note for this clone: A single base separates this from a much larger clone, so it may be a read error. V gene TRBV28 combines with J gene TRBJ2-1, with D unclear. V lost 6 bases and J lost 7, with 16 bases in between. Germline V gives CDR1 MDHEN, CDR2 SYDVKM. The CDR3 loop spans 14 amino acids. DNA for the CDR3: TGTGCCAGCAGCACACCTGTTTTCCGGAATGAGCAGTTCTTC. Protein product: CASSTPVFRNEQFF.

The chain recombines TRBV6-4 with TRBJ2-2; maybe TRBD1 (6 bases). V was clipped by 3 bases and J by 6 bases, with 14 bases between them. This CDR3 contains 15 residues. Germline CDR1 is MRHNA and CDR2 is SNTAGT. The CDR3 region has the DNA TGTGCCAGCAGTGATCGAACAGGGAGTCCCGGGGAGCTGTTTTTT. Translating gives CASSDRTGSPGELFF.

The J gene is TRBJ2-7, the V gene TRBV27; D is uncertain. V lost 4 bases and J 4 bases, leaving 2 bases between the germline ends. Germline CDR1 reads MNHEY; CDR2 reads SMNVEV (reference sequence). This CDR3 contains 10 residues. CDR3 protein: CASSSYEQYF. The DNA of the CDR3 is TGTGCCAGCAGTTCATACGAGCAGTACTTC.

V gene TRBV19 combines with J gene TRBJ2-7; the match to TRBD2 covers 11 bases. Germline CDR1 and CDR2: LNHDA and SQIVND (reference sequence). The CDR3 is made up of 15 amino acids. Trimming at V came to 7 bases and at J to 4 bases, leaving 9 bases not matched to a gene. CDR3 DNA sequence: TGTGCCAGTACGAATTGGACTAGCGGGCGGTACGAGCAGTACTTC. Translating gives CASTNWTSGRYEQYF.

The V gene is TRBV20-1, the J gene TRBJ1-2; no firm D call. Germline CDR1 DFQATT, CDR2 SNEGSKA (reference sequence). The CDR3 is 16 residues long. V lost 6 bases, J lost 4 bases, and 24 bases lay in between. CDR3 in amino acids: CSAAPARVLKPYGYTF. CDR3 sequence (DNA): TGCAGTGCCGCCCCCGCCCGGGTACTAAAACCCTATGGCTACACCTTC.

A note on this clone: A clone one base away is much larger, so this may be a read error. This chain uses TRBV28 with TRBJ2-1; 10 bases agree with TRBD2. The germline CDR1 and CDR2 sequences are MDHEN and SYDVKM. The CDR3 length is 16 residues. The CDR3: CASSFGLAVLKGQQSF. The CDR3 nucleotides read TGTGCCAGCAGTTTCGGACTAGCGGTTTTGAAGGGTCAGCAGTCCTTC.

The chain joins TRBV11-2 to TRBJ2-5, with 7 nucleotides matching TRBD2. J lost 2 bases, V lost 5 bases, and 11 bases had no gene match. The CDR3 sequence is 16 residues long. Germline CDR1 and CDR2: SGHAT and FQNNGV. CDR3 DNA sequence: TGTGCCAGCAGCCGTGCGACGGCTAGCGGTCAAGAGACCCAGTACTTC. This encodes CASSRATASGQETQYF.

V usage is TRBV5-8 and J usage is TRBJ1-5; D ambiguous. The V and J ends lost 5 bases and 1 base respectively, with 13 bases between them. This CDR3 is 15 amino acids long. Germline lookup yields CDR1 SGHTS and CDR2 YDEGEE. CDR3 in amino acids: CASRNTTSSNQPQHF. The CDR3 region has the DNA TGTGCCAGCAGAAACACGACTTCGAGCAATCAGCCCCAGCATTTT.

At least ten counts were recorded for this clone. The rearrangement joins TRBV7-8 to TRBJ1-3, with unresolved D. The CDR3 loop spans 13 amino acids. Germline V lookup: CDR1 SGHVS, CDR2 FQNEAQ. V was cut by 5 bases and J by 3 bases, with 8 bases left in between. CDR3 protein: CASSPRRGNTIYF. DNA of the CDR3: TGTGCCAGCAGCCCCAGGCGTGGAAACACCATATATTTT.

V gene TRBV11-3 combines with J gene TRBJ2-1; 8 bases are shared with TRBD2. Germline V gene data show CDR1 as SGHNT and CDR2 as YENEEA. V was pared by 1 base and J by 9 bases, with 5 bases of the junction left unmatched. The CDR3 has 14 residues. CDR3: CASSLASGSGEQFF. The CDR3 DNA reads TGTGCCAGCAGCTTAGCGAGCGGGAGCGGTGAGCAGTTCTTC.

In its sample, this clone ranks as hyperexpanded. This CDR3 is also generated by other DNA sequences in the sample. V is TRBV29-1 and J is TRBJ1-2; the D gene is possibly TRBD1 (5 bases). The CDR3 extends over 13 amino acids. The V gene lost 0 bases and the J gene lost 4 bases, with 9 bases spanning the gap. Germline V gene sequence: CDR1 SQVTM, CDR2 ANQGSEA. The CDR3 region is CSVEEAGGYGYTF. CDR3 DNA sequence: TGCAGCGTTGAAGAGGCGGGGGGCTATGGCTACACCTTC.

This clone was observed at least ten times. A much bigger clone sits one base away, suggesting this may be a read error. Other nucleotide sequences in the sample specify the same CDR3. CDR3 coding DNA: TGTGCCAGCAGTGACTCGCCTTACACTGAGGCTTTCTTT. This translates into CASSDSPYTEAFF. This rearrangement joins TRBV6-4 to TRBJ1-1; D unclear. CDR3 length: 13 amino acids. Per germline, CDR1 MRHNA and CDR2 SNTAGT.

The chain's CDR3 is CASSLAGYNEQFF. The CDR3 DNA reads as TGTGCCAGCAGCTTAGCGGGGTACAATGAGCAGTTCTTC. The chain links TRBV11-1 to TRBJ2-1; D is undetermined. The CDR3 runs to 13 residues. V lost 0 bases and J lost 4, with 4 bases in between. Germline values: CDR1 SGHAT, CDR2 FQDESV (reference sequence). The entire variable domain, with the rest obtained from reference TRBV11-1 and TRBJ2-1, is as follows: EAEVAQSPRYKITEKSQAVAFWCDPISGHATLYWYRQILGQGPELLVQFQDESVVDDSQLPKDRFSAERLKGVDSTLKIQPAELGDSAMYLCASSLAGYNEQFFGPGTRLTVL.

This clone was recorded at least ten times. The rearrangement uses TRBV5-1 and TRBJ2-7; the D gene is possibly TRBD1 (5 bases). Germline CDR1 and CDR2: SGHRS and YFSETQ. The CDR3 loop spans 12 amino acids. The V gene lost 4 bases and the J gene lost 4 bases, with 9 bases spanning the gap. In DNA form, the CDR3 reads TGCGCCAGCAGCCCAGACAGTTACGAGCAGTACTTC. This sequence encodes CASSPDSYEQYF.

This clone was counted only a few times. The chain carries TRBV27 and TRBJ1-6, with unresolved D. The CDR3 sequence is 15 residues long. Germline V gene data show CDR1 as MNHEY and CDR2 as SMNVEV (reference sequence). V was trimmed by 0 bases and J by 6 bases, leaving 9 bases between them. The CDR3 DNA reads as TGTGCCAGCAGTTTATCATCGGGGAGTAATTCACCCCTCCACTTT. Its protein product is CASSLSSGSNSPLHF.

The V call is TRBV5-1, the J call TRBJ2-3; TRBD1 is a possible D gene (5 bases). The CDR3 totals 15 residues. With 4 bases removed from V and 2 bases from J, the gap between germline ends came to 14 bases. The germline V gene encodes CDR1 SGHRS and CDR2 YFSETQ. The CDR3 sequence is CASSGIQVSTDTQYF. The CDR3 region has the DNA TGCGCCAGCAGCGGAATACAGGTATCCACAGATACGCAGTATTTT.

This clone has at least ten counts. V usage is TRBV29-1 and J usage is TRBJ2-3, with D unresolved. The germline V gene has CDR1 SQVTM and CDR2 ANQGSEA. With 6 bases removed from V and 2 bases from J, the gap between germline ends came to 6 bases. This CDR3 is built from 11 residues. CDR3 bases: TGCAGCGTAACTGACACAGATACGCAGTATTTT. Residues: CSVTDTDTQYF.

This clone has at least ten counts. The rearrangement uses TRBV7-9 and TRBJ2-3; D uncertain. CDR3 length equals 14 residues. V was trimmed by 1 base and J by 2 bases, leaving 7 bases between them. From germline, CDR1 is SEHNR and CDR2 FQNEAQ (reference sequence). In nucleotides, the CDR3 is TGTGCCAGCAGCTTAGTTGCCGCCACAGATACGCAGTATTTT. It yields the protein CASSLVAATDTQYF.

There are many counts of this clone. J is TRBJ1-1 and V is TRBV12-3 or TRBV12-4, with unresolved D. The length of the CDR3 is 11 residues. V gave up 5 bases and J gave up 13 bases, with 14 bases separating them. In DNA form, the CDR3 reads TGTGCCAGCAGTCGGGGAAACCGGGGTTTCTTT. It translates to CASSRGNRGFF.

This clone was detected many times. The chain recombines TRBV27 with TRBJ2-3, with 10 bases matching TRBD2. V lost 4 bases and J lost 6; bases outside the gene matches: 7. The CDR3 spans 15 residues. Germline lookup yields CDR1 MNHEY and CDR2 SMNVEV (reference sequence). CDR3 protein: CASSWTSGPGDTQYF. CDR3 DNA: TGTGCCAGCAGTTGGACTAGCGGCCCGGGGGATACGCAGTATTTT.

This CDR3 is CSAQLQQSYEQYF. In DNA, the CDR3 is TGCAGTGCTCAGCTACAACAGAGTTACGAGCAGTACTTC. The rearrangement joins TRBV20-1 to TRBJ2-7, with D unresolved. The CDR3 is 13 residues long. Trimming cost V 5 bases and J 4 bases, with 15 bases left between them. Germline CDR1 DFQATT, CDR2 SNEGSKA (reference sequence).

The genes are TRBV27 and TRBJ1-2; TRBD1 might be the D (6 bases). V lost 5 bases to trimming and J lost 5 bases, with 15 bases between them. Looked up from germline, CDR1 is MNHEY and CDR2 is SMNVEV (reference sequence). The CDR3 loop spans 14 amino acids. CDR3: CASSEGGLGYGYTF. For the CDR3, the DNA is TGTGCCAGCAGTGAGGGGGGCCTCGGATATGGCTACACCTTC.

This clone was seen ten or more times. Since a much larger clone is just one base distant, this may be a read error. Other nucleotide sequences in the sample specify the same CDR3. The chain recombines TRBV2 with TRBJ2-5, with TRBD2 identical over 7 bases. This CDR3 is 13 amino acids long. Germline lookup yields CDR1 SNHLY and CDR2 FYNNEI. The V and J ends lost 5 bases and 5 bases, in that order; junction bases with no gene match: 5. CDR3 DNA: TGTGCCAGCAGTCCGGGACTACAGGAGACCCAGTACTTC. Translating it yields CASSPGLQETQYF. Filled out from reference TRBV2 and TRBJ2-5, the complete variable domain reads EPEVTQTPSHQVTQMGQEVILRCVPISNHLYFYWYRQILGQKVEFLVSFYNNEISEKSEIFDDQFSVERPDGSNFTLKIRSTKLEDSAMYFCASSPGLQETQYFGPGTRLLVL.

This clone was observed at least ten times. The chain employs TRBV6-4 and TRBJ2-3, with a possible D match to TRBD1 (6 bases). The CDR3 consists of 13 residues. Per germline, CDR1 MRHNA and CDR2 SNTAGT. Trimming took 4 bases from V and 1 from J, leaving 6 bases between them. DNA of the CDR3: TGTGCCAGCAGTGCAGGGGGCACAGATACGCAGTATTTT. This sequence encodes CASSAGGTDTQYF.